Each of the 25 T cell receptor beta chains below was sequenced from the same sample in a study of blood T cell repertoires in COVID-19. Sequenced by immunoSEQ multiplex PCR; TCRdb stores in-frame clones only, minus some. The repertoire holds 450,000 or so clones, roughly nine tenths seen once, with around 0.95% in the top ten. Sequencing was done on a sample of peripheral blood. All receptors come from a man younger than 35 with COVID-19, enrolled during active disease.

The V call is TRBV21-1, the J call TRBJ2-4; TRBD2 reflects the table's D call only, with no check against the DNA. TRBV21-1 represents a pseudogene. CDR3 length equals 20 residues. The CDR3 DNA is TGTGCCAGCAGCAAGCTAGGAGCGAAACAAGGACTTGGAGACAAAAACATTCAGTACTTC. This translates into CASSKLGAKQGLGDKNIQYF.

The CDR3 loop is CATSTGTGSSEAFF. As DNA, the CDR3 is TGTGCCACCAGTACCGGGACAGGGAGCTCTGAAGCTTTCTTT. The V call is TRBV24-1, the J call TRBJ1-1; TRBD1 matches at 9 bases. The germline V gene has CDR1 KGHDR and CDR2 SFDVKD. The CDR3 totals 14 residues. Trimming removed 6 bases from V and 6 bases from J; junction bases left unmatched: 7.

The rearrangement uses TRBV14 and TRBJ1-2, with D tentatively TRBD1 (6 bases). Looked up from germline, CDR1 is SGHDN and CDR2 is FVKESK. The CDR3 is made up of 15 amino acids. V was cut by 3 bases and J by 4 bases, with 15 bases left in between. This CDR3 reads CASSHDRSPIYGYTF. CDR3 sequence (DNA): TGTGCCAGCAGCCACGACAGGAGCCCGATCTATGGCTACACCTTC.

This clone was seen a few times. The J gene is TRBJ1-4, the V gene TRBV7-2, with 8 bases lining up with TRBD1. Trimming cost V 6 bases and J 7 bases; bases outside gene matches: 4. Germline V gives CDR1 SGHTA, CDR2 FQGNSA. The CDR3 consists of 13 residues. The CDR3 loop reads CASRKGQGEKLFF. CDR3 DNA: TGTGCCAGCAGAAAAGGACAGGGTGAAAAACTGTTTTTT.

This clone appeared a single time. The rearrangement links TRBV6-2 or TRBV6-3 to TRBJ1-4; 8 bases are a match to TRBD1. This CDR3 has 15 residues. Germline V gene lookup returns CDR1 MNHEY and CDR2 SVGEGT. V shed 5 bases and J 5 bases; nucleotides not matched to a gene: 7. The DNA for the CDR3 is TGTGCCAGCAGTGACCCGACAGGGGAAAATGAAAAACTGTTTTTT. Translated: CASSDPTGENEKLFF.

V and J are TRBV19 and TRBJ2-1; possibly TRBD2 for D (6 bases). CDR1 and CDR2 (germline): LNHDA, SQIVND (reference sequence). V was clipped by 2 bases and J by 5 bases, with 13 bases between them. The length of the CDR3 is 15 residues. The CDR3 loop reads CASSIWRGGNNEQFF. In nucleotides, the CDR3 is TGTGCCAGTAGTATATGGCGGGGCGGCAACAATGAGCAGTTCTTC.

J is TRBJ1-1 and V is TRBV11-3; TRBD1 matches 9 bases. The junction had 6 bases not matched to a gene; V was cut back by 2 bases and J by 2 bases. The CDR3 runs to 16 residues. Germline V gene data show CDR1 as SGHNT and CDR2 as YENEEA. The CDR3: CASSLHPTGGNTEAFF. In DNA, the CDR3 is TGTGCCAGCAGCTTACACCCGACAGGGGGAAACACTGAAGCTTTCTTT.

The chain couples TRBV9 to TRBJ2-3; 7 bases are a match to TRBD2. With 4 bases clipped from V and 0 bases from J, the junction kept 2 bases outside the gene matches. The CDR3 totals 14 residues. The germline V gene has CDR1 SGDLS and CDR2 YYNGEE. The CDR3 reads CASSQRDSTDTQYF. The DNA for the CDR3 is TGTGCCAGCAGCCAGCGGGATAGCACAGATACGCAGTATTTT.

The chain combines TRBV27 with TRBJ1-1, with a weak D call TRBD1 (5 bases). Deletions cut 4 bases from V and 1 base from J, with 10 bases between. Germline V lookup: CDR1 MNHEY, CDR2 SMNVEV (reference sequence). CDR3 length: 14 residues. The CDR3 bases are TGTGCCAGCAGTTACGACAGTACGAACACTGAAGCTTTCTTT. Translating gives CASSYDSTNTEAFF.

This chain links TRBV2 with TRBJ2-5, with a tentative D call TRBD2 (6 bases). The CDR3 is 13 residues long. V was trimmed by 8 bases and J by 0 bases, leaving 10 bases between them. Germline lookup yields CDR1 SNHLY and CDR2 FYNNEI. The CDR3 DNA reads as TGTGCCAGCTTCAGCGGGTACCAAGAGACCCAGTACTTC. Protein product: CASFSGYQETQYF.

The V call is TRBV21-1, the J call TRBJ1-5; the table gives TRBD1 as D, unverified against the DNA. TRBV21-1 corresponds to a pseudogene. This CDR3 contains 16 residues. The CDR3 nucleotides read TGTGCCAGCAGCCCCCCGGGCGACAGGCGAAATCAGCCCCAGCATTTT. Encoded protein: CASSPPGDRRNQPQHF.

J is TRBJ2-7 and V is TRBV2, with 10 bases fitting TRBD1. This CDR3 spans 14 amino acids. CDR1 and CDR2 (germline): SNHLY, FYNNEI. Losses at the gene ends were 6 bases for V and 3 bases for J; bases not matched to a gene: 5. The CDR3 is CASRAGTGDYEQYF. CDR3 bases: TGTGCCAGCAGGGCCGGGACAGGGGACTACGAGCAGTACTTC.

The chain uses TRBV7-8 and TRBJ2-5; TRBD2 matches at 8 bases. From germline, CDR1 is SGHVS and CDR2 FQNEAQ. The CDR3 is 15 residues long. After removal of 3 bases from V and 4 bases from J, the junction contained 7 bases not matched to a gene. Written as DNA, the CDR3 is TGTGCCAGCAGCTTCCGGGGGGGCCTCGGAGAGACCCAGTACTTC. Its protein product is CASSFRGGLGETQYF.

There are a few counts of this clone. V usage is TRBV6-5 and J usage is TRBJ2-4; 7 bases are a match to TRBD1. With V trimmed by 6 bases and J by 1 base, 3 bases remained unmatched. The germline V gene has CDR1 MNHEY and CDR2 SVGAGI. The CDR3 is made up of 14 amino acids. In DNA form, the CDR3 reads TGTGCCAGCAGGACAGGGTCGGCCAAAAACATTCAGTACTTC. Encoded protein: CASRTGSAKNIQYF.

The rearrangement joins TRBV5-1 to TRBJ1-2; D might be TRBD1 (5 bases). The CDR3 sequence is 14 residues long. Trimming shortened V by 0 bases and J by 6 bases, and 12 bases separated the two germline ends. From germline, CDR1 is SGHRS and CDR2 YFSETQ. CDR3 bases: TGCGCCAGCAGCTTGGCCGTCCAGGGTAATGGCTACACCTTC. It translates to CASSLAVQGNGYTF.

V gene TRBV5-6 combines with J gene TRBJ2-1, with 15 bases lining up with TRBD2. Germline loops: CDR1 SGHDT, CDR2 YYEEEE. The CDR3 has 15 residues. The V segment lost 2 bases and the J segment 7 bases; nucleotides outside the gene matches: 1. DNA of the CDR3: TGTGCCAGCAGCTTCGGACTAGCGGGAGGGAATGAGCAGTTCTTC. Amino acids: CASSFGLAGGNEQFF.

This clone occurred a few times. V usage is TRBV6-5 and J usage is TRBJ2-7; the D gene is possibly TRBD2 (5 bases). From germline, CDR1 is MNHEY and CDR2 SVGAGI. The CDR3 has 15 amino acids. V was clipped by 0 bases and J by 3 bases, with 12 bases between them. CDR3 DNA sequence: TGTGCCAGCAGTTACTCTGTAGGGAGAAGCTACGAGCAGTACTTC. Its protein is CASSYSVGRSYEQYF.

This chain joins TRBV21-1 and TRBJ1-1; the table's D call TRBD1 went unverified against the DNA. TRBV21-1 is reported as a pseudogene. CDR3 length: 16 residues. The CDR3 spells CASSTFLQLLNTEAFF. CDR3 in DNA: TGTGCCAGCAGCACTTTTCTACAGCTTCTGAACACTGAAGCTTTCTTT.

The rearrangement uses TRBV25-1 and TRBJ2-1; D may be TRBD2 (6 bases). The length of the CDR3 is 13 residues. Germline V lookup: CDR1 MGHDK, CDR2 SYGVNS. The V end was cut by 6 bases, the J end by 9 bases, with 15 bases between. The CDR3 reads CASSRGGVPEQFF. Written as DNA, the CDR3 is TGTGCCAGCAGCCGCGGCGGGGTTCCTGAGCAGTTCTTC.

J is TRBJ1-1 and V is TRBV19; no clear D. Germline V gene sequence: CDR1 LNHDA, CDR2 SQIVND (reference sequence). V was cut by 5 bases and J by 10 bases, with 26 bases left in between. The CDR3 is 16 residues long. The CDR3 loop is CASSQVRSAGRVVAFF. CDR3 nucleotides: TGTGCCAGTAGTCAAGTACGTTCGGCAGGCCGCGTTGTAGCTTTCTTT.

The chain joins TRBV1 to TRBJ2-7; the D segment call TRBD2 is taken from the table without a DNA check. TRBV1 is reported as a pseudogene. This CDR3 spans 17 amino acids. The CDR3 reads CTSSQETKRNGAYEQYF. DNA for the CDR3: TGCACCAGCAGCCAAGAAACAAAGAGGAACGGAGCCTACGAGCAGTACTTC.

The rearrangement joins TRBV9 to TRBJ2-7; D remains ambiguous. Germline V lookup: CDR1 SGDLS, CDR2 YYNGEE. V shed 4 bases and J shed 0 bases, with 11 bases lying between them. The CDR3 contains 14 residues. DNA for the CDR3: TGTGCCAGCAGCAGAATCGGGTCCTCCTACGAGCAGTACTTC. Protein product: CASSRIGSSYEQYF. Combining the CDR3 with reference TRBV9 and TRBJ2-7 gives the whole variable domain DSGVTQTPKHLITATGQRVTLRCSPRSGDLSVYWYQQSLDQGLQFLIQYYNGEERAKGNILERFSAQQFPDLHSELNLSSLELGDSALYFCASSRIGSSYEQYFGPGTRLTVT.

The chain couples TRBV3-1 (or the pseudogene TRBV3-2) to TRBJ2-1; 8 bases line up with TRBD2. CDR1 LGHDT and CDR2 YNNKEL come from the germline V gene (reference sequence). This CDR3 comprises 15 residues. The V segment lost 4 bases and the J segment 5 bases; nucleotides outside the gene matches: 7. The CDR3 protein is CASSLRGGVHNEQFF. Here the CDR3 DNA reads TGTGCCAGCAGCCTTCGGGGGGGCGTCCACAATGAGCAGTTCTTC.

The V call is TRBV10-2, the J call TRBJ2-3, with 11 bases aligning to TRBD2. The germline V gene has CDR1 WSHSY and CDR2 SAAADI. This CDR3 has 15 residues. The V gene end was trimmed by 7 bases and the J gene end by 2 bases; junction bases not matched to a gene: 5. The CDR3 coding sequence is TGCGCCAGCAACGTAGCGGGGGGGTACACAGATACGCAGTATTTT. As protein: CASNVAGGYTDTQYF.

V usage is TRBV7-9 and J usage is TRBJ1-1; the D is unclear. Trimming stripped 1 base from V and 2 bases from J, with 11 bases between. The CDR3 runs to 15 residues. The V gene's germline CDR1 is SEHNR and CDR2 FQNEAQ (reference sequence). The CDR3 bases are TGTGCCAGCAGCTTAGTCGCGACACTTAACACTGAAGCTTTCTTT. Translation gives CASSLVATLNTEAFF. Drawing the rest from reference TRBV7-9 and TRBJ1-1, the complete variable domain is DTGVSQNPRHKITKRGQNVTFRCDPISEHNRLYWYRQTLGQGPEFLTYFQNEAQLEKSRLLSDRFSAERPKGSFSTLEIQRTEQGDSAMYLCASSLVATLNTEAFFGQGTRLTVV.